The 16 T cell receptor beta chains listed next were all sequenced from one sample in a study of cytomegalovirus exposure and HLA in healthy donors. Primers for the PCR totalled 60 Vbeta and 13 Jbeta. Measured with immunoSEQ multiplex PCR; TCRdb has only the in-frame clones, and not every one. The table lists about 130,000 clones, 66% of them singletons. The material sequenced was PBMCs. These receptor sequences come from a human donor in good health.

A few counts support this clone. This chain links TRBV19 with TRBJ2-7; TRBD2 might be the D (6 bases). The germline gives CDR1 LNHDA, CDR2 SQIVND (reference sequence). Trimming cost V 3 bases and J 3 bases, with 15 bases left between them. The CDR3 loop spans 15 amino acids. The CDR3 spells CASSILGGSGYEQYF. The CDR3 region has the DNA TGTGCCAGTAGTATTCTCGGAGGGTCGGGCTACGAGCAGTACTTC.

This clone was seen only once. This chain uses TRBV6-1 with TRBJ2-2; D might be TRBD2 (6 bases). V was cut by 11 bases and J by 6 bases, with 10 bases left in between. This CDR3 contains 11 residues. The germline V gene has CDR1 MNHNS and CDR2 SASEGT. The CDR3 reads CAGGRSGELFF. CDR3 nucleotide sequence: TGTGCCGGAGGGCGATCCGGGGAGCTGTTTTTT.

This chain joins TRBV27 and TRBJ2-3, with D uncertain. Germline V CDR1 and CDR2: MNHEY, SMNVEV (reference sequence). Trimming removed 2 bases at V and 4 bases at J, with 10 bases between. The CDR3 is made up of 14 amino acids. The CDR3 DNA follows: TGTGCCAGCAGTTTAATTCGGGTATCAGATACGCAGTATTTT. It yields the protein CASSLIRVSDTQYF.

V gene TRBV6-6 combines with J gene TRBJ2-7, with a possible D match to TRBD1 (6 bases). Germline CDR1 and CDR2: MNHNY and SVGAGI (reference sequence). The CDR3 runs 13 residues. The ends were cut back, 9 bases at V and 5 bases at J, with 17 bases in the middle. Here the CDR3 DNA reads TGTGCCAGTGCGTCAAGGGGGTGGAACGAGCAGTACTTC. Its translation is CASASRGWNEQYF.

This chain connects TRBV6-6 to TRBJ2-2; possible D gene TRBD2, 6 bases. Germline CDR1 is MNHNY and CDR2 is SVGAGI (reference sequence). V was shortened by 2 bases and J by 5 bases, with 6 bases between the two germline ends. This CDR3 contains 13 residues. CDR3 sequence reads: CASSYGGTGELFF. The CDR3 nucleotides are TGTGCCAGCAGTTACGGGGGGACCGGGGAGCTGTTTTTT.

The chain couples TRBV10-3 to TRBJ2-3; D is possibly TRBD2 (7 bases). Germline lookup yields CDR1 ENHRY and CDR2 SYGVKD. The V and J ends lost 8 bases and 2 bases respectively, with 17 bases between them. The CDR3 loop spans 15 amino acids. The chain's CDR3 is CAIQGGGVPTDTQYF. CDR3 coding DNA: TGTGCCATCCAAGGGGGGGGCGTTCCCACAGATACGCAGTATTTT.

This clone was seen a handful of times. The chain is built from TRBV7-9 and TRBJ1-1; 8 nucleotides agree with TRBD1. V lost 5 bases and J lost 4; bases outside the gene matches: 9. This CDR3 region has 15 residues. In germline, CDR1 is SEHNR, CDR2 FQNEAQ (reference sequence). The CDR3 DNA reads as TGTGCCAGCAGCCCCCAAACAACAGGGGGCACTGAAGCTTTCTTT. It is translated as CASSPQTTGGTEAFF.

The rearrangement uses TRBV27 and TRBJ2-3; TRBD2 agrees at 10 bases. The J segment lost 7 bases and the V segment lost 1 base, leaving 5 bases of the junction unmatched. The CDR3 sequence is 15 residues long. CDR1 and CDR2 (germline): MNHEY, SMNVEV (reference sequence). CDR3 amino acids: CASSLLAGGGHTQYF. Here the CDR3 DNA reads TGTGCCAGCAGTTTATTAGCGGGGGGAGGTCATACGCAGTATTTT.

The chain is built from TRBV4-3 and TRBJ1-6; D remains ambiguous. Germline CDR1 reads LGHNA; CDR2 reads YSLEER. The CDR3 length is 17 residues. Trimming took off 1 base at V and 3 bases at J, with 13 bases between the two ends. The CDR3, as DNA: TGCGCCAGCAGCCAAGTGGGGAGTCGGCTCTATAATTCACCCCTCCACTTT. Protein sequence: CASSQVGSRLYNSPLHF.

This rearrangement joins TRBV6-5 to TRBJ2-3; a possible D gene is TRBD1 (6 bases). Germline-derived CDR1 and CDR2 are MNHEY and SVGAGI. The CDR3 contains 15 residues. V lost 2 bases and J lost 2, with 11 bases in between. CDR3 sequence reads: CASSYRQAYTDTQYF. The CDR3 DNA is TGTGCCAGCAGTTACCGACAGGCCTACACAGATACGCAGTATTTT.

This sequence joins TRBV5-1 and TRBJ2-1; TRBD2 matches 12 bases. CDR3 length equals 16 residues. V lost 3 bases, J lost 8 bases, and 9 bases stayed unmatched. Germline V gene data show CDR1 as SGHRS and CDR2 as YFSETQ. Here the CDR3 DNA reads TGCGCCAGCAGCTCCGGACTAGCGGGGATAGAGGATGAGCAGTTCTTC. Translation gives CASSSGLAGIEDEQFF.

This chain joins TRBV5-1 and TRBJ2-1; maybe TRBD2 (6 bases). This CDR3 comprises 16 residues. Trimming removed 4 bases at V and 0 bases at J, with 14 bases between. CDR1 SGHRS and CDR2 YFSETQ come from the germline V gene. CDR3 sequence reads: CASSQLATSSYNEQFF. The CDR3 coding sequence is TGCGCCAGCAGCCAATTAGCGACTAGCTCCTACAATGAGCAGTTCTTC.

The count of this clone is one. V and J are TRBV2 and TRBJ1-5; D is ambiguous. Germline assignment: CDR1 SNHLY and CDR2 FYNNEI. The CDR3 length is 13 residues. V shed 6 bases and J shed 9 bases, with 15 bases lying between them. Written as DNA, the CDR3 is TGTGCCAGCAGCAGGAGGGAGGGTGGGCCCCAGCATTTT. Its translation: CASSRREGGPQHF.

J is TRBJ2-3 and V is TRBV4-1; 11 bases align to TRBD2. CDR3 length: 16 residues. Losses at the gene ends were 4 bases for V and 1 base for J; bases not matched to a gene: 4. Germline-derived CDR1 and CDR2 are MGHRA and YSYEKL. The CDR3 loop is CASSRTSGSGTDTQYF. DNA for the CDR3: TGCGCCAGCAGCCGAACTAGCGGGAGTGGCACAGATACGCAGTATTTT.

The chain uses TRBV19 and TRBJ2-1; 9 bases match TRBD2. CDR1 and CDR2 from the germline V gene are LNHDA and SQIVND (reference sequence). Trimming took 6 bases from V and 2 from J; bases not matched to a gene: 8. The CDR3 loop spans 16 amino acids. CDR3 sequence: CASRDGTSRPYNEQFF. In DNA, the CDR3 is TGTGCCAGTAGGGACGGGACTAGCCGGCCCTACAATGAGCAGTTCTTC.

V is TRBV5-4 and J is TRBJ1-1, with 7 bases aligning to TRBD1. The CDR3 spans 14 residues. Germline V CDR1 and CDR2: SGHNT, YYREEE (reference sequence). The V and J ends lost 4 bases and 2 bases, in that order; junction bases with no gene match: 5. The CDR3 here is CASSIGTVNTEAFF. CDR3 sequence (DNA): TGTGCCAGCAGCATCGGGACAGTAAACACTGAAGCTTTCTTT. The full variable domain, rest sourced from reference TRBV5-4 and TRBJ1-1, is ETGVTQSPTHLIKTRGQQVTLRCSSQSGHNTVSWYQQALGQGPQFIFQYYREEENGRGNFPPRFSGLQFPNYSSELNVNALELDDSALYLCASSIGTVNTEAFFGQGTRLTVV.